A selection of T cell receptor beta chains follows, all from one sample in a study of blood T cell dynamics during melanoma immunotherapy. Method: immunoSEQ multiplex PCR; TCRdb's copy keeps in-frame clones and lacks some. The table has around 16,000 clones, approximately 89% seen once. The specimen was blood, collected from a patient treated with checkpoint blockade. The receptors shown here come from a human donor with melanoma. The conserved cysteine and the conserved F or W are not part of the CDR3 here. Only some rows state a clone size, as once, few, many or a class for expanded clones.

v_gene	abundance	CDR3aa
TRBV6-6	NA	ASSYTGNTIY
TRBV10-3	NA	AISVVSTGELF
TRBV12-5	NA	ASGLGQATEAF
TRBV25-1	NA	ASSWNTEAF
TRBV5-4	NA	ASSFDGNYGYT
TRBV11-2	NA	ASSELGVPKNIQY
TRBV15	once	ATGSGQGRETQY
TRBV7-9	NA	ASSPPLTGGYEQY
TRBV7-8	NA	ASSPRLAALSPSSYNEQF
TRBV5-6	NA	ASSLGRGLSGNTIY
TRBV7-9	NA	ASSLVPDSRSYNEQF
TRBV19	NA	ASSIGGKNTEAF
TRBV6-1	NA	ASSEDAPGY
TRBV27	NA	ASSFSVGTEAF
TRBV4-1	NA	ASSQELTQY
TRBV6-5	NA	ASRPQMNTEAF